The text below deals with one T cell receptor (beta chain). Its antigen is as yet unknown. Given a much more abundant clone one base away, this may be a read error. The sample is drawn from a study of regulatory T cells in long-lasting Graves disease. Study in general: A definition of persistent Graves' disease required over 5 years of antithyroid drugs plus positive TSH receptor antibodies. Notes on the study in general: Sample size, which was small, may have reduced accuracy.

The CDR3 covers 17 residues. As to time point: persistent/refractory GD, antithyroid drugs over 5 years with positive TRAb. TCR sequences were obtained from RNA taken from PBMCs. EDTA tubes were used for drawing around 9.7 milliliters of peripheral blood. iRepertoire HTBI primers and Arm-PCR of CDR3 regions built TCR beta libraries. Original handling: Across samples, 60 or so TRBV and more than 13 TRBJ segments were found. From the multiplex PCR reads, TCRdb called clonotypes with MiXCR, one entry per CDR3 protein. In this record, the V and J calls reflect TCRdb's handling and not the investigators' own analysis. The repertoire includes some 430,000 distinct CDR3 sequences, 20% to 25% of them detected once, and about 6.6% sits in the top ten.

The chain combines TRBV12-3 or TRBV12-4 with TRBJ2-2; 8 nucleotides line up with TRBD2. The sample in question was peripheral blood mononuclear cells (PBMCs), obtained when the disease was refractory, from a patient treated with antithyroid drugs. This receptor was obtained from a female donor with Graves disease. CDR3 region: CASSLEPGLVSTGEPFF. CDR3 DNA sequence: TGTGCCAGCAGTTTAGAGCCGGGACTAGTTTCCACCGGGGAGCCGTTTTTT.